The next 28 T cell receptor beta chains were all read from a single sample in a study of blood T cell repertoires in COVID-19. Method: immunoSEQ multiplex PCR; TCRdb's copy keeps in-frame clones and lacks some. The data show about 66,000 clones, with roughly 80% seen just once and 5% to 7.5% held by the top ten. What was sequenced was peripheral blood. Source of these receptors: a man in his 60s with acute or convalescent COVID-19.

On this clone: Other DNA sequences in this specimen translate into the identical CDR3. J is TRBJ2-3 and V is TRBV19; D call uncertain. Trimming cost V 3 bases and J 1 base, with 5 bases left between them. Germline values: CDR1 LNHDA, CDR2 SQIVND (reference sequence). This CDR3 contains 13 residues. The CDR3 DNA is TGTGCCAGTAGTATTGGGCGCACAGATACGCAGTATTTT. It translates to CASSIGRTDTQYF.

The chain employs TRBV10-3 and TRBJ2-7, with D possibly being TRBD1 (6 bases). Trimming removed 0 bases at V and 0 bases at J, with 15 bases between. This CDR3 contains 17 residues. Germline CDR1 ENHRY, CDR2 SYGVKD. The DNA of the CDR3 is TGTGCCATCAGTGAGTCGTTGGTAGGACAGAACTCCTACGAGCAGTACTTC. Residues: CAISESLVGQNSYEQYF.

The chain recombines TRBV18 with TRBJ1-6, with 9 nucleotides matching TRBD1. Germline-derived CDR1 and CDR2 are KGHSH and LQKENI. The V and J ends lost 5 bases and 0 bases, in that order; junction bases with no gene match: 5. The CDR3 length is 17 residues. CDR3 loop: CASSGQGTSSYNSPLHF. The DNA for the CDR3 is TGTGCCAGCTCAGGACAGGGGACCAGCTCCTATAATTCACCCCTCCACTTT. Full variable domain (remainder filled in from reference TRBV18 and TRBJ1-6): NAGVMQNPRHLVRRRGQEARLRCSPMKGHSHVYWYRQLPEEGLKFMVYLQKENIIDESGMPKERFSAEFPKEGPSILRIQQVVRGDSAAYFCASSGQGTSSYNSPLHFGNGTRLTVT.

This clone was found once. This rearrangement joins TRBV15 to TRBJ1-5; the match to TRBD1 covers 9 bases. The V gene end was trimmed by 0 bases and the J gene end by 5 bases; junction bases not matched to a gene: 5. The CDR3 is 16 amino acids. Germline CDR1 is LNHNV and CDR2 is YYDKDF (reference sequence). CDR3 loop: CATSRDRDRADQPQHF. CDR3 nucleotide sequence: TGTGCCACCAGCAGAGATCGGGACAGGGCGGATCAGCCCCAGCATTTT.

The table lists this clone with a few counts. V is TRBV11-2 and J is TRBJ2-3; D might be TRBD1 (6 bases). The germline V gene has CDR1 SGHAT and CDR2 FQNNGV. Trimming left V 0 bases short and J 0 bases short, with 13 bases between. The CDR3 sequence is 17 residues long. In DNA form, the CDR3 reads TGTGCCAGCAGCTTAGAGAGCAGGGGCCCTAGCACAGATACGCAGTATTTT. It yields the protein CASSLESRGPSTDTQYF.

This clone showed up just a few times. The chain combines TRBV12-3 or TRBV12-4 with TRBJ1-2; D perhaps matches TRBD1 (6 bases). The CDR3 sequence is 13 residues long. V shed 2 bases and J shed 7 bases, with 11 bases lying between them. The CDR3 DNA reads as TGTGCCAGCAGTTTACAGGGGTCTGTTGGCTACACCTTC. It encodes CASSLQGSVGYTF.

The rearrangement links TRBV15 to TRBJ1-1; TRBD1 aligns across 11 bases. From germline, CDR1 is LNHNV and CDR2 YYDKDF (reference sequence). The CDR3 has 14 amino acids. V was pared by 3 bases and J by 4 bases, with 1 base of the junction left unmatched. CDR3 region: CATSRGQGVTEAFF. The CDR3, as DNA: TGTGCCACCAGCAGGGGACAGGGGGTCACTGAAGCTTTCTTT. The entire variable domain, with the rest obtained from reference TRBV15 and TRBJ1-1, is as follows: DAMVIQNPRYQVTQFGKPVTLSCSQTLNHNVMYWYQQKSSQAPKLLFHYYDKDFNNEADTPDNFQSRRPNTSFCFLDIRSPGLGDTAMYLCATSRGQGVTEAFFGQGTRLTVV.

The chain couples TRBV5-1 to TRBJ1-2, with D perhaps matching TRBD1 (6 bases). CDR3 length: 14 residues. The V end lost 7 bases, the J end lost 7 bases, and 20 bases lay between the germline ends. From germline, CDR1 is SGHRS and CDR2 YFSETQ. CDR3 sequence reads: CASSNPGASGGYTF. DNA of the CDR3: TGCGCCAGCTCAAACCCAGGGGCCTCAGGTGGCTACACCTTC. Combining the CDR3 with reference TRBV5-1 and TRBJ1-2 gives the whole variable domain KAGVTQTPRYLIKTRGQQVTLSCSPISGHRSVSWYQQTPGQGLQFLFEYFSETQRNKGNFPGRFSGRQFSNSRSEMNVSTLELGDSALYLCASSNPGASGGYTFGSGTRLTVV.

In this sample, this clone turned up once. The chain carries TRBV6-6 and TRBJ1-1, with D unclear. The CDR3 spans 13 residues. The V gene lost 2 bases and the J gene lost 3 bases, with 7 bases spanning the gap. CDR1 is MNHNY and CDR2 is SVGAGI in the germline V gene (reference sequence). CDR3 DNA: TGTGCCAGCAGTTACAGGACTGACACTGAAGCTTTCTTT. This sequence encodes CASSYRTDTEAFF.

J is TRBJ2-3 and V is TRBV7-2, with TRBD1 as a possible D gene (6 bases). The length of the CDR3 is 16 residues. The germline V gene has CDR1 SGHTA and CDR2 FQGNSA. Trimming shortened V by 4 bases and J by 2 bases, and 16 bases separated the two germline ends. CDR3 in DNA: TGTGCCAGCAGCTCCCACAAGACAGGATACACAGATACGCAGTATTTT. Its translation is CASSSHKTGYTDTQYF.

The V gene is TRBV10-3, the J gene TRBJ2-1; D not resolved. The CDR3 extends over 15 amino acids. Looked up from germline, CDR1 is ENHRY and CDR2 is SYGVKD. V lost 0 bases, J lost 7 bases, and 13 bases lay in between. The CDR3 nucleotides are TGTGCCATCAGTGAGTCGACTTCAGCTCGGAATGAGCAGTTCTTC. This encodes CAISESTSARNEQFF.

The CDR3 region is CASSVGTGNQPQHF. The CDR3 region has the DNA TGTGCCAGCAGCGTAGGAACAGGGAATCAGCCCCAGCATTTT. This chain uses TRBV9 with TRBJ1-5; a weak D match, TRBD1 (6 bases). The CDR3 sequence is 14 residues long. Trimming left V 0 bases short and J 4 bases short, with 8 bases between. Germline V gene lookup returns CDR1 SGDLS and CDR2 YYNGEE.

The chain employs TRBV7-9 and TRBJ2-7, with 8 bases lining up with TRBD1. The CDR3 runs to 13 residues. V shed 7 bases, J shed 2 bases, and the junction held 4 bases outside the gene matches. Germline CDR1 and CDR2: SEHNR and FQNEAQ (reference sequence). CDR3 residues: CASTPTGAYEQYF. CDR3 nucleotide sequence: TGTGCCAGCACCCCGACAGGGGCCTACGAGCAGTACTTC.

V is TRBV7-9 and J is TRBJ1-4; D gene unclear. CDR3 length equals 14 residues. V dropped 6 bases and J dropped 4 bases, with 12 bases sitting between them. Germline V lookup: CDR1 SEHNR, CDR2 FQNEAQ (reference sequence). The CDR3 reads CASSSAGNNEKLFF. The CDR3, as DNA: TGTGCCAGCAGTTCTGCCGGGAATAATGAAAAACTGTTTTTT.

The gene calls are TRBV11-2 and TRBJ2-7; D is possibly TRBD2 (6 bases). The V gene's germline CDR1 is SGHAT and CDR2 FQNNGV. The CDR3 extends over 14 amino acids. Trimming stripped 3 bases from V and 6 bases from J, with 15 bases between. This CDR3 reads CASSLAGTAGEQYF. CDR3 DNA: TGTGCCAGCAGCTTGGCGGGGACGGCGGGCGAGCAGTACTTC.

CDR3: CASSGPEAFF. The CDR3 bases are TGTGCCAGCAGTGGGCCTGAAGCTTTCTTT. The chain has TRBV11-2 and TRBJ1-1; D is ambiguous. The germline V gene encodes CDR1 SGHAT and CDR2 FQNNGV. Between the trimmed V and J ends, which lost 6 bases and 6 bases, there was a span of 5 bases. This CDR3 region has 10 residues.

The chain joins TRBV3-1 (or the pseudogene TRBV3-2) to TRBJ1-3; 9 nucleotides align to TRBD1. This CDR3 contains 15 residues. Germline-derived CDR1 and CDR2 are LGHDT and YNNKEL (reference sequence). V was pared by 2 bases and J by 9 bases, with 8 bases of the junction left unmatched. The CDR3 DNA follows: TGTGCCAGCAGCCAAAACAGGGGGCATAAGGTCACCATATATTTT. Residues: CASSQNRGHKVTIYF.

CDR3 DNA: TGTGCCAGCAGCTTAAACCGGGACAGGGCTGCCTACGAGCAGTACGTC. Amino acids: CASSLNRDRAAYEQYV. This rearrangement joins TRBV5-8 to TRBJ2-7, with 9 bases fitting TRBD1. This CDR3 comprises 16 residues. Germline lookup yields CDR1 SGHTS and CDR2 YDEGEE. Trimming cost V 2 bases and J 2 bases; bases outside gene matches: 8.

The V and J genes are TRBV19 and TRBJ2-2; D might be TRBD2 (6 bases). Germline V CDR1 and CDR2: LNHDA, SQIVND (reference sequence). Trimming cost V 1 base and J 4 bases, with 16 bases left between them. The CDR3 contains 17 residues. The DNA for the CDR3 is TGTGCCAGTAGTATAGGGGGGGTCAGTAAATCCACCGGGGAGCTGTTTTTT. Protein sequence: CASSIGGVSKSTGELFF.

This chain uses TRBV5-5 with TRBJ1-4; D call uncertain. V lost 1 base and J 5 bases, leaving 6 bases between the germline ends. The CDR3 sequence is 13 residues long. Germline assignment: CDR1 SGHKS and CDR2 YYEKEE (reference sequence). CDR3 DNA sequence: TGTGCCAGCAGCTTGCTACAGAATGAAAAACTGTTTTTT. Protein: CASSLLQNEKLFF.

The V call is TRBV9, the J call TRBJ1-2; D remains ambiguous. Germline assignment: CDR1 SGDLS and CDR2 YYNGEE. V dropped 3 bases and J dropped 8 bases, with 11 bases sitting between them. This CDR3 has 12 residues. Here the CDR3 reads CASSAGLGGYTF. The CDR3 DNA follows: TGTGCCAGCAGCGCCGGACTGGGCGGCTACACCTTC.

This clone was observed once. The V gene is TRBV18, the J gene TRBJ2-1; D not certain. CDR3 size: 16 residues. V lost 3 bases and J lost 0, with 12 bases in between. The V gene's germline CDR1 is KGHSH and CDR2 LQKENI. The CDR3 nucleotides are TGTGCCAGCTCACCTCCGACATCGAGCTCCTACAATGAGCAGTTCTTC. Translated, it gives CASSPPTSSSYNEQFF.

V and J are TRBV28 and TRBJ1-1, with D possibly being TRBD1 (6 bases). The V and J ends lost 7 bases and 5 bases respectively, with 26 bases between them. The CDR3 totals 17 residues. CDR1 and CDR2 from the germline V gene are MDHEN and SYDVKM. For the CDR3, the DNA is TGTGCCAGCACCTCACCCAGACAGGCGGTATCACAGACTGAAGCTTTCTTT. Translation: CASTSPRQAVSQTEAFF.

This clone was detected only a few times. This chain joins TRBV7-9 and TRBJ2-2; 7 bases align to TRBD1. Trimming cost V 8 bases and J 4 bases; bases outside gene matches: 10. CDR3 length: 15 residues. CDR1 and CDR2 (germline): SEHNR, FQNEAQ (reference sequence). Here the CDR3 reads CASALDRVGTGELFF. CDR3 nucleotides: TGTGCCAGCGCCTTAGACAGGGTCGGCACCGGGGAGCTGTTTTTT.

This clone was detected only a few times. The rearrangement joins TRBV7-9 to TRBJ1-2, with D possibly matching TRBD1 (6 bases). The V gene's germline CDR1 is SEHNR and CDR2 FQNEAQ (reference sequence). This CDR3 has 12 residues. V gave up 6 bases and J gave up 5 bases, with 10 bases separating them. The CDR3 here is CASSPQGYGYTF. The CDR3 DNA reads TGTGCCAGCAGTCCACAGGGTTATGGCTACACCTTC.

The chain recombines TRBV12-3 or TRBV12-4 with TRBJ1-2; D ambiguous. Trimming removed 7 bases from V and 2 bases from J, with 11 bases in between. The CDR3 spans 13 residues. The CDR3 DNA sequence: TGTGCCAGCACTGGCGGAGGGAACTATGGCTACACCTTC. Translation: CASTGGGNYGYTF.

The V call is TRBV6-5, the J call TRBJ1-2, with 11 bases aligning to TRBD1. This CDR3 has 14 amino acids. Unmatched junction bases numbered 9, after V lost 7 bases and J lost 8 bases. CDR1 is MNHEY, CDR2 SVGAGI, per germline. The CDR3 loop is CASTEGQGVGGYTF. CDR3 bases: TGTGCCAGCACGGAGGGACAGGGGGTAGGCGGCTACACCTTC.

The chain has TRBV18 and TRBJ1-2; D remains unclear. The CDR3 totals 14 residues. The V end was cut by 0 bases, the J end by 14 bases, with 19 bases between. Germline CDR1 KGHSH, CDR2 LQKENI. Here the CDR3 reads CASSPPQNAGLGTF. Here the CDR3 DNA reads TGTGCCAGCTCACCACCTCAGAACGCCGGACTTGGGACCTTC.